What follows is one T cell receptor (beta chain) and its context. What it binds is not known. All the people who gave samples were healthy bone marrow donors. Primers included in the PCR were 60 Vbeta and 13 Jbeta primers. TCRdb keeps only in-frame clones here, not all; method: immunoSEQ multiplex PCR. The data contain approximately 130,000 clones, about 76% of them seen just once; the ten biggest clones take up about 1.5%. This specimen comes from a study of cytomegalovirus exposure and HLA in healthy donors. Findings of the study overall: Listed as cytomegalovirus-associated were 150 to 200 TCR beta chains. It emerged from a later analysis that several of the most significant clusters appeared to be linked to common viral pathogens.

Germline lookup yields CDR1 LGHNT and CDR2 FRNRAP. Trimming stripped 1 base from V and 5 bases from J, with 5 bases between. CDR3 length equals 12 residues. Sequencing was done on a sample of PBMCs. The gene calls are TRBV12-5 and TRBJ1-1; D gene unclear. This receptor was taken from a woman between 40 and 55 years old in good health and CMV-seronegative. As DNA, the CDR3 is TGTGCTAGTGGTTTGGGACAAACTGAAGCTTTCTTT. It translates to CASGLGQTEAFF.